Shown below are 17 T cell receptor beta chains from a single sample sequenced in a study of prognosis after radiotherapy for stage I lung cancer. Genomic DNA was subjected to two-round multiplex PCR for amplification of TCR beta CDR3. The first round of PCR was done with primers that matched each TRBV and TRBJ gene. TCRdb independently ran MiXCR on the multiplex PCR reads; one entry per CDR3 protein. The sample carries about 51,000 distinct CDR3 sequences, about a third recorded once. Here the sequenced sample was PBMCs, taken before or after stereotactic body radiation therapy (not recorded which). The receptors stem from a donor of 50 years or more with non-small cell lung cancer.

At least ten counts were recorded for this clonotype. The chain recombines TRBV30 with TRBJ2-2; 9 bases are shared with TRBD2. The germline V gene encodes CDR1 GTSNPN and CDR2 SVGIG (reference sequence). V trimming: 0 bases; J trimming: 3 bases; junction bases outside the gene matches: 2. The CDR3 has 15 residues. The CDR3 loop reads CAWSVLAGDTGELFF. DNA of the CDR3: TGTGCCTGGAGTGTACTAGCGGGTGACACCGGGGAGCTGTTTTTT.

The rearrangement uses TRBV28 and TRBJ2-1, with D tentatively TRBD1 or TRBD2 (5 bases each). There are 12 residues in the CDR3. Germline CDR1 and CDR2: MDHEN and SYDVKM. V gave up 2 bases and J gave up 8 bases, with 7 bases separating them. The CDR3 is CASSLQGHEQFF. CDR3 coding DNA: TGTGCCAGCAGTTTACAGGGACATGAGCAGTTCTTC.

This clonotype was observed at least ten times. The rearrangement links TRBV12-3 or TRBV12-4 to TRBJ1-2; D may be TRBD1 (5 bases). Between the trimmed V and J ends, which lost 4 bases and 8 bases, there was a span of 14 bases. This CDR3 is built from 13 residues. The CDR3 here is CASSSTGGGGYTF. In nucleotides, the CDR3 is TGTGCCAGCAGTTCCACAGGTGGAGGCGGCTACACCTTC.

This clonotype occurred many times. The chain recombines TRBV5-1 with TRBJ2-2; D might be TRBD1 or TRBD2, each matching 5 bases. The V end lost 6 bases, the J end lost 2 bases, and 11 bases lay between the germline ends. In germline, CDR1 is SGHRS, CDR2 YFSETQ. The CDR3 spans 14 residues. This chain's CDR3 is CASTGTVNTGELFF. In nucleotides, the CDR3 is TGCGCCAGCACCGGGACGGTAAACACCGGGGAGCTGTTTTTT. The complete variable domain, with remaining parts taken from reference TRBV5-1 and TRBJ2-2, reads KAGVTQTPRYLIKTRGQQVTLSCSPISGHRSVSWYQQTPGQGLQFLFEYFSETQRNKGNFPGRFSGRQFSNSRSEMNVSTLELGDSALYLCASTGTVNTGELFFGEGSRLTVL.

With regard to this clonotype: This may be a read error, as it is one base from a much larger clone. This sequence joins TRBV29-1 and TRBJ2-3; no firm D call. Germline CDR1 is SQVTM and CDR2 is ANQGSEA. This CDR3 has 15 amino acids. Deletions cut 2 bases from V and 0 bases from J, with 12 bases between. The CDR3 sequence is CSVERSGVSTDTQYF. For the CDR3, the DNA is TGCAGCGTTGAACGGTCAGGAGTGAGCACAGATACGCAGTATTTT.

This clonotype was found many times. The chain uses TRBV2 and TRBJ2-5; 10 bases are a match to TRBD2. Germline-derived CDR1 and CDR2 are SNHLY and FYNNEI. The ends lost 7 bases at V and 5 bases at J; junction bases unmatched: 7. The CDR3 runs 14 residues. The CDR3 DNA is TGTGCCAGCACCCTAGCGGGAGTCGGGGAGACCCAGTACTTC. It encodes CASTLAGVGETQYF.

This clonotype showed up many times. This chain joins TRBV7-3 and TRBJ2-2; possibly TRBD1 for D (6 bases). Per germline, CDR1 SGHTA and CDR2 FQGTGA. Trimming stripped 5 bases from V and 3 bases from J, with 10 bases between. CDR3 length: 14 residues. CDR3 residues: CASSPPGDTGELFF. The CDR3 DNA reads as TGTGCCAGCAGCCCGCCAGGGGACACCGGGGAGCTGTTTTTT.

Details on this clonotype: At one boundary the junction diverges from the germline segment, which might be a read error. The V call is TRBV7-8, the J call TRBJ1-1; D gene uncertain. This CDR3 is 13 amino acids long. Germline V CDR1 and CDR2: SGHVS, FQNEAQ. The CDR3 spells CAISSRLNTEALF. In DNA, the CDR3 is TGTGCCATCAGCTCCCGTCTGAACACTGAAGCTCTCTTT. Drawing the rest from reference TRBV7-8 and TRBJ1-1, the complete variable domain is GAGVSQSPRYKVAKRGQDVALRCDPISGHVSLFWYQQALGQGPEFLTYFQNEAQLDKSGLPSDRFFAERPEGSVSTLKIQRTQQEDSAVYLCAISSRLNTEALFGQGTRLTVV.

This sequence joins TRBV7-2 and TRBJ2-4, with D hard to call. There are 15 residues in the CDR3. Germline CDR1 is SGHTA and CDR2 is FQGNSA. The V and J ends lost 3 bases and 9 bases respectively, with 18 bases between them. The CDR3, as DNA: TGTGCCAGCAGCTTCTCGGTAGACTTGTCTGGCATTCAGTACTTC. It translates to CASSFSVDLSGIQYF.

This clonotype was counted many times. This chain links TRBV18 with TRBJ2-1; 11 nucleotides match TRBD2. After removal of 1 base from V and 7 bases from J, the junction contained 3 bases not matched to a gene. Germline lookup yields CDR1 KGHSH and CDR2 LQKENI. This CDR3 has 15 residues. DNA of the CDR3: TGTGCCAGCTCACCACTAGCGGGAGGGGGTAATGAGCAGTTCTTC. Its translation is CASSPLAGGGNEQFF.

A single count supports this clonotype. CDR3 sequence reads: CASSHPCWGGYTF. The CDR3 DNA reads as TGTGCCAGCAGCCATCCATGTTGGGGAGGCTACACCTTC. This rearrangement joins TRBV11-2 to TRBJ1-2; D gene ambiguous. The ends were cut back, 5 bases at V and 8 bases at J, with 15 bases in the middle. CDR3 size: 13 residues. In germline, CDR1 is SGHAT, CDR2 FQNNGV.

Comment on this clonotype: Given a much more abundant clone one base away, this may be a read error. The chain carries TRBV29-1 and TRBJ2-1; D not resolved. V gave up 1 base and J gave up 5 bases, with 9 bases separating them. The CDR3 consists of 13 residues. Germline CDR1 and CDR2: SQVTM and ANQGSEA. CDR3 in amino acids: CSVEGGSNNEQFF. Here the CDR3 DNA reads TGCAGCGTTGAAGGTGGAAGTAACAATGAGCAGTTCTTC.

This clonotype has more than one count but fewer than ten. A single base separates this from a much larger clone, so it may be a read error. The genes are TRBV7-2 and TRBJ2-5, with a possible D match to TRBD1 (6 bases). This CDR3 contains 14 residues. Trimming shortened V by 5 bases and J by 1 base, and 11 bases separated the two germline ends. Per the germline V gene, CDR1 is SGHTA and CDR2 is FQGNSA. DNA for the CDR3: TGTGCCAGCAGCCGACAGGTACTCCAAGAGACCCAGTACTTC. The encoded protein is CASSRQVLQETQYF.

V and J are TRBV6-4 and TRBJ2-1; TRBD2 agrees at 10 bases. With 9 bases clipped from V and 0 bases from J, the junction kept 2 bases outside the gene matches. CDR3 length: 14 residues. Per the germline V gene, CDR1 is MRHNA and CDR2 is SNTAGT. The CDR3 sequence: CARASGSSYNEQFF. The CDR3, as DNA: TGTGCCAGGGCTAGCGGGAGCTCCTACAATGAGCAGTTCTTC.

This clonotype was seen once. V and J are TRBV5-1 and TRBJ2-7; 9 nucleotides align to TRBD1. Germline CDR1 is SGHRS and CDR2 is YFSETQ. J gave up 4 bases and V 0 bases, and 5 bases lay outside the gene matches. This CDR3 is 15 amino acids long. The CDR3 sequence is CASSLGAGTGYEQYF. The CDR3 region has the DNA TGCGCCAGCAGCTTGGGGGCCGGGACAGGGTACGAGCAGTACTTC. Full variable domain (rest looked up from reference TRBV5-1 and TRBJ2-7): KAGVTQTPRYLIKTRGQQVTLSCSPISGHRSVSWYQQTPGQGLQFLFEYFSETQRNKGNFPGRFSGRQFSNSRSEMNVSTLELGDSALYLCASSLGAGTGYEQYFGPGTRLTVT.

To note about this clonotype: This may arise from a read error, as a much more abundant clone is one base away. The chain joins TRBV6-2 or TRBV6-3 to TRBJ2-5; the D gene could be TRBD1 or TRBD2 (6 bases each). The V gene's germline CDR1 is MNHEY and CDR2 SVGEGT. The CDR3 length is 15 residues. The V end lost 4 bases, the J end lost 7 bases, and 19 bases lay between the germline ends. The CDR3, as DNA: TGTGCCAGCAGTTCAATAAGGATGGAGGGGGGGACCCAGTACTTC. It yields the protein CASSSIRMEGGTQYF.

The rearrangement joins TRBV28 to TRBJ1-6; D remains ambiguous. CDR3 length equals 14 residues. Trimming stripped 3 bases from V and 5 bases from J, with 8 bases between. Germline V CDR1 and CDR2: MDHEN, SYDVKM. The CDR3 DNA reads as TGTGCCAGCAGTTTCCCGGGAAATAATTCACCCCTCCACTTT. Protein product: CASSFPGNNSPLHF.